This entry lists 12 T cell receptor beta chains sequenced from one sample in a study of vaccination and CD4 T cells after COVID-19. Cultured CD4+ T-cell DNA underwent Oncomine TCR Beta short-read sequencing. TCRdb passed the PCR reads through MiXCR, listing each CDR3 protein once. Of thousands of distinct CDR3 sequences in the sample, roughly 44% were seen once. The antigens of these receptors remain unknown. As for treatment: 10-day PBMC culture with coronavirus spike peptide pools or control peptides (ViraFEST assay). An unexposed donor provided the CD4+ T cells, which were collected before the COVID-19 pandemic (2011-2018). The specimen sequenced was CD4+ T cells from blood, cultured in vitro. These receptors were collected from a human donor in good health.

This CDR3 is CASSEKAEETQYF. Here the CDR3 DNA reads TGTGCCAGCAGTGAAAAGGCGGAAGAGACCCAGTACTTC. The chain carries TRBV6-4 and TRBJ2-5; D unresolved. Looked up from germline, CDR1 is MRHNA and CDR2 is SNTAGT. The CDR3 loop spans 13 amino acids. V shed 3 bases and J shed 3 bases, with 8 bases lying between them.

This clonotype is deemed large. The gene calls are TRBV5-1 and TRBJ1-1, with TRBD1 matching 7 bases. Germline V gene sequence: CDR1 SGHRS, CDR2 YFSETQ. Germline trimming cut 6 bases from V and 1 base from J; bases unmatched to any gene: 12. The CDR3 runs to 16 residues. DNA for the CDR3: TGCGCCAGCAACCGACAGGGTTGGGGGCCGAACACTGAAGCTTTCTTT. Protein sequence: CASNRQGWGPNTEAFF.

The CDR3 nucleotides read TGCAGTGCTTCCCAGTCAGGAGACTATGGCTACACCTTC. Protein: CSASQSGDYGYTF. The genes are TRBV20-1 and TRBJ1-2; no reliable D call. The germline V gene encodes CDR1 DFQATT and CDR2 SNEGSKA (reference sequence). V was clipped by 5 bases and J by 3 bases, with 13 bases between them. The CDR3 sequence is 13 residues long.

This clonotype was observed a few times. V gene TRBV6-4 combines with J gene TRBJ2-3, with unresolved D. V lost 5 bases and J 4 bases, leaving 4 bases between the germline ends. The CDR3 consists of 11 residues. Germline assignment: CDR1 MRHNA and CDR2 SNTAGT. CDR3 sequence: CASSLADTQYF. The CDR3 DNA is TGTGCCAGCAGTCTGGCAGATACGCAGTATTTT.

This clonotype was picked up a small number of times. This sequence joins TRBV14 and TRBJ1-2, with D perhaps TRBD1 (6 bases). Germline V CDR1 and CDR2: SGHDN, FVKESK. V lost 1 base to trimming and J lost 9 bases, with 9 bases between them. This CDR3 has 12 residues. CDR3 nucleotides: TGTGCCAGCAGCCAAGTAGGGGGGAGCTACACCTTC. Translation gives CASSQVGGSYTF.

The CDR3 spells CSARNGVQETQYF. The CDR3, as DNA: TGCAGTGCTAGGAACGGCGTCCAAGAGACCCAGTACTTC. The chain recombines TRBV20-1 with TRBJ2-5, with no clear D. In germline, CDR1 is DFQATT, CDR2 SNEGSKA (reference sequence). V gave up 3 bases and J gave up 1 base, with 9 bases separating them. This CDR3 contains 13 residues.

The chain joins TRBV10-1 to TRBJ2-2, with D perhaps TRBD1 (5 bases). Per the germline V gene, CDR1 is WNHNN and CDR2 is SYGVQD (reference sequence). Trimming took 3 bases from V and 7 from J, leaving 9 bases between them. The CDR3 loop spans 13 amino acids. The CDR3 DNA reads as TGCGCCAGCAGTGATAGGGGTGGCGGGGAGCTGTTTTTT. Translation: CASSDRGGGELFF.

Only a few counts were recorded for this clonotype. The chain uses TRBV25-1 and TRBJ1-2; 7 bases fit TRBD1. This CDR3 has 12 residues. Germline values: CDR1 MGHDK, CDR2 SYGVNS. V lost 5 bases and J lost 4; bases outside the gene matches: 1. CDR3 in amino acids: CASSRDSYGYTF. For the CDR3, the DNA is TGTGCCAGCAGTCGGGACAGCTATGGCTACACCTTC.

This chain uses TRBV5-1 with TRBJ1-6; no clear D gene. Germline values: CDR1 SGHRS, CDR2 YFSETQ. Trimming left V 3 bases short and J 10 bases short, with 14 bases between. There are 14 residues in the CDR3. CDR3 DNA sequence: TGCGCCAGCAGCTGGGCCCCAGAGGAATCACCCCTCCACTTT. Encoded protein: CASSWAPEESPLHF.

V and J are TRBV6-4 and TRBJ2-3; 10 nucleotides line up with TRBD2. Unmatched junction bases numbered 6, after V lost 4 bases and J lost 5 bases. The V gene's germline CDR1 is MRHNA and CDR2 SNTAGT. The CDR3 runs 15 residues. The CDR3 nucleotides are TGTGCCAGCAGTGCCCTAGCGGGGGACGTAGATACGCAGTATTTT. Translated, it gives CASSALAGDVDTQYF.

Written as DNA, the CDR3 is TGTGCCAGCAAGGGACTAGTCGAGCATGAGCAGTTCTTC. Amino acid sequence: CASKGLVEHEQFF. The chain has TRBV27 and TRBJ2-1; 8 bases match TRBD2. Germline assignment: CDR1 MNHEY and CDR2 SMNVEV (reference sequence). Trimming removed 7 bases from V and 8 bases from J; junction bases left unmatched: 7. This CDR3 spans 13 amino acids.

This clonotype showed up just a few times. V gene TRBV6-1 combines with J gene TRBJ1-1, with 8 nucleotides matching TRBD1. This CDR3 has 15 amino acids. The germline CDR1 and CDR2 sequences are MNHNS and SASEGT. V lost 6 bases to trimming and J lost 4 bases; unmatched junction nucleotides: 10. The CDR3 region is CASRDPRGRGTEAFF. The CDR3 coding sequence is TGTGCCAGCAGGGACCCCAGGGGGCGCGGCACTGAAGCTTTCTTT.